This T cell receptor beta chain was identified in a study of T cell repertoires in cytomegalovirus infection. This CDR3 is 14 amino acids long. Trimming removed 6 bases at V and 4 bases at J, with 19 bases between. Germline values: CDR1 DFQATT, CDR2 SNEGSKA (reference sequence). General observations from the study: HLA-C-restricted TCR beta clonotypes specific for CMV led the ex vivo response.

With respect to this clonotype: Antigen unknown.

TCRdb analysed the reads with MiXCR anew, one entry per CDR3 protein. The table lists more than 140,000 distinct CDR3 sequences, about 6.1% of them singletons. Material: PBMCs. The receptor was isolated from a human donor in good health (CMV status not recorded). Some clones in this sample may be carry-over from other donors' samples. This chain links TRBV20-1 with TRBJ2-7, with D perhaps TRBD2 (5 bases). The CDR3 here is CSAPRASRPYEQYF. The CDR3 DNA follows: TGCAGTGCCCCCCGGGCTAGCAGACCTTACGAGCAGTACTTC.